This TCR beta chain was profiled in a study of post-analysis software for immune sequencing data. Study-wide background: Clinical courses comprised relapsing-remitting, secondary progressive and progressive-relapsing multiple sclerosis.

Unique molecular identifiers were present in the TCR beta cDNA libraries. TCRdb passed the PCR reads through MiXCR, listing each CDR3 protein once. In the table there are about 500,000 distinct CDR3 sequences, 40% to 55% of which are singletons. The sample comprised blood. The clonotype was recovered from a girl aged 10-17 years with multiple sclerosis.

DNA of the CDR3: TGTGCCAGCAGCTCGGACAGGGTACTAGCGGGGGGTCAGTTCTTC. Translation gives CASSSDRVLAGGQFF. V is TRBV11-1 and J is TRBJ2-1, with 12 bases aligning to TRBD2. This CDR3 has 15 amino acids. Germline CDR1 and CDR2: SGHAT and FQDESV (reference sequence). After removal of 4 bases from V and 13 bases from J, the junction contained 11 bases not matched to a gene.